Listed below are T cell receptor beta chains from one sample, sequenced in a study of memory CD4+ T cells and cytomegalovirus serostatus. Measured with immunoSEQ multiplex PCR; TCRdb has only the in-frame clones, and not every one. The table includes about 31,000 clones, about 75% detected once. Sequenced: memory CD4+ T cells from blood. The receptors were sampled from an adult in good health and CMV-seronegative. Some clones in this sample may be carry-over from other donors' samples. Each CDR3 is given with its conserved first and last residue. A D gene is named only where the DNA matches it firmly. The listing skips clone size in some rows; elsewhere it reads once, few, many or a size class.

v_gene	j_gene	len	abundance	d_gene	CDR3nt	CDR3aa
TRBV28	TRBJ2-7	15	NA	TRBD2	TGTGCCAGCAGTCCACCGACTAGCGGGGGTTACGAGCAGTACTTC	CASSPPTSGGYEQYF
TRBV28	TRBJ2-7	15	NA	NA	TGTGCCAGCAGTTTACCAATCGGGCAGGTCGCGAGTACCCACTTC	CASSLPIGQVASTHF
TRBV5-5	TRBJ2-7	13	few	TRBD1	TGTGCCAGCAGCTGGGACAGCTCCTACGAGCAGTACTTC	CASSWDSSYEQYF
TRBV7-9	TRBJ1-1	15	few	NA	TGTGCCAGCAGCTTAGCCCGGGCCAAGAACACTGAAGCTTTCTTT	CASSLARAKNTEAFF
TRBV5-6	TRBJ2-6	18	NA	NA	TGTGCCAGCAGCGACCGGACGGAATATTACTCTGGGGCCAACGTCCTGACTTTC	CASSDRTEYYSGANVLTF
TRBV19	TRBJ1-4	16	once	TRBD1	TGTGCCAGTAGTTTCTCCCAGGGGGCAACTAATGAAAAACTGTTTTTT	CASSFSQGATNEKLFF
TRBV6-6	TRBJ2-1	9	NA	NA	TGTGCCAGCGGAGGGGAGCAGTTCTTC	CASGGEQFF
TRBV9	TRBJ1-2	15	NA	NA	TGTGCCAGCAGCCAACTAGCCACAGGGAACTATGGCTACACCTTC	CASSQLATGNYGYTF
TRBV5-4	TRBJ1-1	14	few	NA	TGTGCCAGCAGCTTGGGCTCGGGGAACACTGAAGCTTTCTTT	CASSLGSGNTEAFF
TRBV19	TRBJ1-5	15	NA	TRBD1	TGTGCCAGTAGGGAAGGACAGGCGGGCAATCAGCCCCAGCATTTT	CASREGQAGNQPQHF
TRBV19	TRBJ1-1	14	NA	NA	TGTGCCAGTAGTCCCCCGGGCAGGTGGACTGAAGCTTTCTTT	CASSPPGRWTEAFF
TRBV29-1	TRBJ2-2	11	NA	NA	TGCAGCGTTGAATCCACCGGGGAGCTGTTTTTT	CSVESTGELFF
TRBV19	TRBJ1-5	10	few	NA	TGTCCCACAGGGATTCAGCCCCAGCATTTT	CPTGIQPQHF